Each of the 2 T cell receptor beta chains below was sequenced from the same sample in a study of vaccination and CD4 T cells after COVID-19. Sequencing of the DNA from cultured CD4+ T cells was carried out with the Oncomine TCR Beta short-read assay. MiXCR was run by TCRdb on the PCR reads, yielding one entry per CDR3 protein. The table includes over 13,000 distinct CDR3 sequences, around 53% detected once. Treatment defined: roughly 10-day PBMC culture with coronavirus spike peptide pools or control peptides (ViraFEST assay). These receptors' targets are unknown. The specimen sequenced was CD4+ T cells from blood, cultured in vitro. The receptors were gathered from a human donor who had recovered from COVID-19.

CDR3 residues: CASRGTSVNYNEQFF. The CDR3 nucleotides read TGTGCCAGCCGCGGGACTAGCGTGAATTACAATGAGCAGTTCTTC. The chain is built from TRBV27 and TRBJ2-1; TRBD2 agrees at 10 bases. Germline V gives CDR1 MNHEY, CDR2 SMNVEV (reference sequence). Trimming took 8 bases from V and 4 from J; bases not matched to a gene: 8. The CDR3 loop spans 15 amino acids.

The genes are TRBV5-6 and TRBJ1-6, with a possible D match to TRBD1 (6 bases). Trimming left V 4 bases short and J 0 bases short, with 8 bases between. This CDR3 contains 15 residues. In germline, CDR1 is SGHDT, CDR2 YYEEEE. CDR3 sequence (DNA): TGTGCCAGCAGCCAGACAGGCTCCTATAATTCACCCCTCCACTTT. Protein: CASSQTGSYNSPLHF.